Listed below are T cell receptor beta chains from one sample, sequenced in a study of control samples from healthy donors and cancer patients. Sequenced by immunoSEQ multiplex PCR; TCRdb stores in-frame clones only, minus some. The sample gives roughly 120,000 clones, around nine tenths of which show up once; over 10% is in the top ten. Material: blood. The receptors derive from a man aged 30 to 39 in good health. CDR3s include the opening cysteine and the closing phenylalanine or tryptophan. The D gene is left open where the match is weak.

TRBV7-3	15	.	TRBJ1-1	TGTGCCAGCAGCTTAGGGTATCGGGGGAGCACTGAAGCTTTCTTT	CASSLGYRGSTEAFF
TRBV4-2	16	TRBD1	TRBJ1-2	TGTGCCAGCAGCCAAGCCGGGACAGGAATCAATAATGGCTACACCTTC	CASSQAGTGINNGYTF
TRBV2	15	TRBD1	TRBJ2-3	TGTGCCAGCAGTCAGGACAGGGCTAGCACAGATACGCAGTATTTT	CASSQDRASTDTQYF
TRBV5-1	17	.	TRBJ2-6	TGCGCCAGCAGCTACAGGGTCATTGGGGCTGGGGCCAACGTCCTGACTTTC	CASSYRVIGAGANVLTF
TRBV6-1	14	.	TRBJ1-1	TGTGCCAGCAGTGAAAGAGCAAGAACCACTGAAGCTTTCTTT	CASSERARTTEAFF
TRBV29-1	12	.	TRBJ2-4	TGCAGCGTTCTTTTCGGAGAGAACATTCAGTACTTC	CSVLFGENIQYF
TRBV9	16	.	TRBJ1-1	TGTGCCAGCAGCGTACTCTCCGGGGCCGGCGGGACTGAAGCTTTCTTT	CASSVLSGAGGTEAFF
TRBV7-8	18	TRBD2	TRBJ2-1	TGTGCCAGCAGCTTAGGCCGACTAGCCGACCTCTCCTACAATGAGCAGTTCTTC	CASSLGRLADLSYNEQFF
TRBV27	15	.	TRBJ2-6	TGTGCCAGCAAAAGGGAACTCTCTGGGGCCAACGTCCTGACTTTC	CASKRELSGANVLTF
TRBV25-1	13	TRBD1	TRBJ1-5	TGTGCCAGCCAGGGGGCGTCCGGGGAGCCCCAGCATTTT	CASQGASGEPQHF
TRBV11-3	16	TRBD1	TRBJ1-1	TGTGCCAGCAGCTTACGAGGGGGCCGCATGAACACTGAAGCTTTCTTT	CASSLRGGRMNTEAFF
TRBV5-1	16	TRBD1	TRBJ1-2	TGCGCCAGCAGTTCAGAGACAGGGGGCTTCGGCTATGGCTACACCTTC	CASSSETGGFGYGYTF
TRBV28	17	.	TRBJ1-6	TGTGCCAGCTCCCCACCACGGGGGAGCTCCTATAATTCACCCCTCCACTTT	CASSPPRGSSYNSPLHF
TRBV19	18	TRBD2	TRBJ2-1	TGTGCCAGTAGTTTCCCCGTCGCCCTAGCGGGGAGGGACAATGAGCAGTTCTTC	CASSFPVALAGRDNEQFF
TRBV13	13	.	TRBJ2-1	TGTGCCAGCAGCCCTGACAGTAACAATGAGCAGTTCTTC	CASSPDSNNEQFF
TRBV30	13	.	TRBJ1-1	TGTGCCTGGGGGGGCGCGGGGGACACTGAAGCTTTCTTT	CAWGGAGDTEAFF